This T cell receptor (beta chain) derives from a study of cytomegalovirus exposure and HLA in healthy donors. Findings and caveats of the study: Analysis performed later showed TCR beta chains linked to HLA being more clonally expanded than equally common others.

Details on this clone: Its antigen is not identified.

Healthy donors of bone marrow made up the group. 60 Vbeta and 13 Jbeta primers were used in PCR. Clones were sequenced by immunoSEQ multiplex PCR, and TCRdb holds only the in-frame ones, with some missing. Of under 200,000 clones listed, about three quarters are singletons. The CDR3 covers 18 residues. V dropped 5 bases and J dropped 0; count of bases not matched to a gene: 9. Germline V gene sequence: CDR1 SGHVS, CDR2 FNYEAQ. Sample: PBMCs. This sequence was found in a middle-aged woman in good health and CMV-seropositive. The chain combines TRBV7-6 with TRBJ2-1; the match to TRBD2 covers 11 bases. The CDR3 protein is CASSTMGLAESSYNEQFF. In DNA, the CDR3 is TGTGCCAGCAGCACGATGGGACTAGCGGAGAGCTCCTACAATGAGCAGTTCTTC.